This T cell receptor (beta chain) was captured by sequencing in a study of blood T cell repertoires in COVID-19. Study-level background: Whether acute or convalescent, the COVID-19 samples came from the United States, Italy and Spain. From T cells, B-cell-depleted T cells, or PBMCs came the material, which was cDNA or gDNA.

In the authors' methods: Reference gene primer amplification gave estimated nucleated cell counts. Repertoires were generated with immunoSEQ multiplex PCR, while TCRdb's copy carries only in-frame clones and drops some. The DNA was the basis for D and trimming; V, J and clone size are from that table. The sample records 37,000 or so clones, under 90% being singletons. Germline V CDR1 and CDR2: SGHTA, FQGTGA. The ends lost 2 bases at V and 3 bases at J; junction bases unmatched: 0. The CDR3 loop spans 15 amino acids. The sample consisted of peripheral blood. This rearrangement joins TRBV7-3 to TRBJ2-1; 11 bases agree with TRBD2. The TCR comes from a man aged 70 or older with acute or convalescent COVID-19. In DNA form, the CDR3 reads TGTGCCAGCAGCTTACTAGCGGGAGGCTACAATGAGCAGTTCTTC. Translation: CASSLLAGGYNEQFF.